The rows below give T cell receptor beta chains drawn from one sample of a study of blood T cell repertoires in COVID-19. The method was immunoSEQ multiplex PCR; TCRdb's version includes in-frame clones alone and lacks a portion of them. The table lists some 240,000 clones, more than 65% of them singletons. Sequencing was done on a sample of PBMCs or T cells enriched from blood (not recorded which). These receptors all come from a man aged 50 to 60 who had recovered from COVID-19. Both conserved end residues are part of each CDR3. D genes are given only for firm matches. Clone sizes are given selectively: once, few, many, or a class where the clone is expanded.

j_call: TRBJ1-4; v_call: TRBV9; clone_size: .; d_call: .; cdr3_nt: TGTGCCAGCAGCGTACGGGGCGGGGGTGAAAAACTGTTTTTT; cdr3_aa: CASSVRGGGEKLFF
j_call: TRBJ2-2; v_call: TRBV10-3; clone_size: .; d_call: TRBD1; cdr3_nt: TGTGCCATCAGGCTCGACAGGGATTACACCGGGGAGCTGTTTTTT; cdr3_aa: CAIRLDRDYTGELFF
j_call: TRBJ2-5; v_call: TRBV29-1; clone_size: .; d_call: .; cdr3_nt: TGCAGTTCGCGGCGGGGATCGAGAGAGACCCAGTACTTC; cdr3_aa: CSSRRGSRETQYF
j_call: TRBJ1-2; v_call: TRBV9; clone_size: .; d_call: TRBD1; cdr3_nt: TGTGCCAGCAGCTACCCGGGACAGGATAACTATGGCTACACCTTC; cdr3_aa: CASSYPGQDNYGYTF
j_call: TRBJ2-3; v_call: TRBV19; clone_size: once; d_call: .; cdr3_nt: TGTGCCAGTAGTGAAGGGGTCGCGAGGGATACGCAGTATTTT; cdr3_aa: CASSEGVARDTQYF
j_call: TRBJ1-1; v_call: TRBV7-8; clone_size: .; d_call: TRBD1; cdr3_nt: TGTGCCAGCAGCCCCCCAGGGGGGCTTGGTGAAGCTTTCTTT; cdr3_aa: CASSPPGGLGEAFF
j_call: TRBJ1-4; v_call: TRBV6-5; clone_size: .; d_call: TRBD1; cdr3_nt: TGTGCCAGCATCAGGGGGCTGGGTGAAAAACTGTTTTTT; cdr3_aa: CASIRGLGEKLFF
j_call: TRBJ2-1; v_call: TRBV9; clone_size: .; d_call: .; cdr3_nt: TGTGCCAGCAGCGGACATAGGGAGAGAGAGCAGTTCTTC; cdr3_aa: CASSGHREREQFF
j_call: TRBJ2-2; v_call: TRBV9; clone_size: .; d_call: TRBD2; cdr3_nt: TGTGCCAGCAGCGTACTCCTAGCGGCATGGAACACCGGGGAGCTGTTTTTT; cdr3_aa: CASSVLLAAWNTGELFF
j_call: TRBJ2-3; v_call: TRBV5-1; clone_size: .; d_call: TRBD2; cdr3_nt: TGCGCCAGCAGCACAGGACTAGCAGGGCCAGATACGCAGTATTTT; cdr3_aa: CASSTGLAGPDTQYF
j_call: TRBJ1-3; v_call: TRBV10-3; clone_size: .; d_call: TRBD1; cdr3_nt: TGTGCCATCAGTCTAGGGACAGCCTCTGGAAACACCATATATTTT; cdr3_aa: CAISLGTASGNTIYF
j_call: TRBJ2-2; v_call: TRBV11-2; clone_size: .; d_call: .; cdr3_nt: TGTGCCAGCAGACCGCCCGGGGCCGGGGAGCTGTTTTTT; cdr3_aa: CASRPPGAGELFF
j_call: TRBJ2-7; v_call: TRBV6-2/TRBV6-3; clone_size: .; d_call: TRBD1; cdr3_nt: TGTGCCAGCCGCCGGGACAGGGGGCCGTACGAGCAGTACTTC; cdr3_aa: CASRRDRGPYEQYF
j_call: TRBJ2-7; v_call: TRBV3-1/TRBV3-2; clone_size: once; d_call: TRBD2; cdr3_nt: TGTGCCAGCAGCCACGGGACTAGCGGGAGGGCTTTTCGAGAGCAGTACTTC; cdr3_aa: CASSHGTSGRAFREQYF
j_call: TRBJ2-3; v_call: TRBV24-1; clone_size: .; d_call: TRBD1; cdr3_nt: TGTGCCACGGGGACAGACACAGATACGCAGTATTTT; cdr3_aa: CATGTDTDTQYF
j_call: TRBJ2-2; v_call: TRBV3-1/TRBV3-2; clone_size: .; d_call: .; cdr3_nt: TGTGCCAGCAGCCAAGAGGGGCGGCCGAACACCGGGGAGCTGTTTTTT; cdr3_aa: CASSQEGRPNTGELFF
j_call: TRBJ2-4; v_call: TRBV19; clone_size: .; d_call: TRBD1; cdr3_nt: TGTGCCAGTAGTATAGGAGGACAGGGGGGGAACATTCAGTACTTC; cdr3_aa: CASSIGGQGGNIQYF
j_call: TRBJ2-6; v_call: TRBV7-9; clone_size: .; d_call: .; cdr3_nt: TGTGCCAGCAGCTTAACAGCTGCTGGGGCCAACGTCCTGACTTTC; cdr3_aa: CASSLTAAGANVLTF
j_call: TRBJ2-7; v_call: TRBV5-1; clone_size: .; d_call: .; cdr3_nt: TGCGCCAGCAGCTCGGGGGGCACCTACGAGCAGTACTTC; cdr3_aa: CASSSGGTYEQYF
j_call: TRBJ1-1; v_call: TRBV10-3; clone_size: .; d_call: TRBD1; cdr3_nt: TGTGCCATCAGTGAAAGGGACAGGGGGCTGGGCACTGAAGCTTTCTTT; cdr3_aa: CAISERDRGLGTEAFF
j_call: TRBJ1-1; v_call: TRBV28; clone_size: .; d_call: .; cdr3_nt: TGTGCCAGCAGTTTCCCGGGGGGCAGGCTTTCTGAAGCTTTCTTT; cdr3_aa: CASSFPGGRLSEAFF
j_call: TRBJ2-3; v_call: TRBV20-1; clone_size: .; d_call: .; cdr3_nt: TGCAGTGCTAGTTCGGGCGGGTGGAGCACAGATACGCAGTATTTT; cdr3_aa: CSASSGGWSTDTQYF
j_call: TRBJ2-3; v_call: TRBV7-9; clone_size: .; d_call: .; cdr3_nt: TGTGCCAGCAGCCGCGACACAGATACGCAGTATTTT; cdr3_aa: CASSRDTDTQYF
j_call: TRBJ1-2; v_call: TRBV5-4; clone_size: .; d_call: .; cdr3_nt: TGTGCCAGCAGCACCCCCCCGGACAGTTCCTATGGCTACACCTTC; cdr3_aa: CASSTPPDSSYGYTF
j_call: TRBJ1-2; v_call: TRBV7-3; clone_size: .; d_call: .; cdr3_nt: TGTGCCAGCAGCTTAGCTGGGGGCGCTCAGGATGGCTACACCTTC; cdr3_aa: CASSLAGGAQDGYTF
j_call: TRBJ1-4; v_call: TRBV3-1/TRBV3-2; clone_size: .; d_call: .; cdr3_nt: TGTGCCAGCAGCCACGCTAATGAAAAACTGTTTTTT; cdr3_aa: CASSHANEKLFF